Each of the 25 T cell receptor beta chains below was sequenced from the same sample in a study of blood T cell repertoires in COVID-19 (dated by TCRdb to the early 2020s). The library came from the immunoSEQ multiplex PCR assay. Held by TCRdb, this immuneACCESS table contains in-frame sequences only and omits some clones. Under half of the omission traces to an unresolved V gene where checked; the cause of the rest is unknown. The sample table shows 140,000 to 150,000 clones, and around 72% are seen once. 1.5% to 2.5% of the sample is taken by the ten largest. Sample: peripheral blood. The source of these receptors is a woman aged 55-70 years with acute or convalescent COVID-19.

The chain employs TRBV27 and TRBJ2-3; 10 positions agree with TRBD1. The CDR3 has 16 residues. Germline V gene sequence: CDR1 MNHEY, CDR2 SMNVEV (reference sequence). The trim removed 3 bases at V and 4 bases at J, leaving 7 bases unmatched. The CDR3 coding sequence is TGTGCCAGCAGTTTTATGGTGGGACAGGGGTCAGATACGCAGTATTTT. Its translation is CASSFMVGQGSDTQYF.

This clone has just one count. V gene TRBV6-5 combines with J gene TRBJ2-3; TRBD2 agrees at 10 bases. The V segment lost 2 bases and the J segment 1 base; nucleotides outside the gene matches: 0. Germline V gene sequence: CDR1 MNHEY, CDR2 SVGAGI. The CDR3 consists of 15 residues. The CDR3 protein is CASSYGTSGTDTQYF. The CDR3 coding sequence is TGTGCCAGCAGTTACGGGACTAGCGGCACAGATACGCAGTATTTT.

The V gene is TRBV2, the J gene TRBJ2-1; 7 bases align to TRBD2. Germline CDR1 SNHLY, CDR2 FYNNEI. This CDR3 has 14 residues. V trimming: 8 bases; J trimming: 4 bases; junction bases outside the gene matches: 8. The CDR3 region has the DNA TGTGCCAGCCTGGCGAGCGGGAATTACAATGAGCAGTTCTTC. The encoded protein is CASLASGNYNEQFF.

As DNA, the CDR3 is TGTGCCAGCAGCAAAGGGAGAAGCAGCTATGGCTACACCTTC. Its protein product is CASSKGRSSYGYTF. This chain joins TRBV21-1 and TRBJ1-2. TRBV21-1 is labeled a pseudogene. The CDR3 extends over 14 amino acids.

The chain employs TRBV6-2 or TRBV6-3 and TRBJ2-7; no clear D gene. This CDR3 spans 12 amino acids. Germline V gene sequence: CDR1 MNHEY, CDR2 SVGEGT. V was cut by 2 bases and J by 6 bases, with 8 bases left in between. This chain's CDR3 is CASSYPNLEQYF. The CDR3, as DNA: TGTGCCAGCAGTTACCCTAACCTCGAGCAGTACTTC.

V and J are TRBV9 and TRBJ2-3; D remains unclear. The CDR3 has 15 amino acids. CDR1 is SGDLS and CDR2 is YYNGEE in the germline V gene. With 5 bases removed from V and 4 bases from J, the gap between germline ends came to 17 bases. This CDR3 reads CASSPYSSHSDTQYF. The CDR3 DNA sequence: TGTGCCAGCAGTCCTTATAGTTCGCATTCAGATACGCAGTATTTT. The full variable domain, rest sourced from reference TRBV9 and TRBJ2-3, is DSGVTQTPKHLITATGQRVTLRCSPRSGDLSVYWYQQSLDQGLQFLIQYYNGEERAKGNILERFSAQQFPDLHSELNLSSLELGDSALYFCASSPYSSHSDTQYFGPGTRLTVL.

The chain recombines TRBV11-2 with TRBJ2-1, with 8 nucleotides matching TRBD2. CDR3 length: 16 residues. In germline, CDR1 is SGHAT, CDR2 FQNNGV. The V gene end was trimmed by 4 bases and the J gene end by 5 bases; junction bases not matched to a gene: 10. As DNA, the CDR3 is TGTGCCAGCAGCTCGCGAAGGCGGGAGGTCAACAATGAGCAGTTCTTC. It encodes CASSSRRREVNNEQFF.

This clone was recorded a few times. The chain has TRBV28 and TRBJ2-7; D perhaps matches TRBD1 (5 bases). The CDR3 covers 13 residues. V dropped 4 bases and J dropped 5 bases, with 12 bases sitting between them. Germline V gene data show CDR1 as MDHEN and CDR2 as SYDVKM. This CDR3 reads CASSSAGWNEQYF. CDR3 nucleotide sequence: TGTGCCAGCAGTTCGGCAGGGTGGAACGAGCAGTACTTC.

The chain employs TRBV7-9 and TRBJ1-2; TRBD1 matches at 9 bases. Germline CDR1 SEHNR, CDR2 FQNEAQ (reference sequence). The CDR3 contains 16 residues. J lost 4 bases, V lost 0 bases, and 6 bases had no gene match. CDR3 sequence reads: CASSLASGQGLYGYTF. The CDR3 region has the DNA TGTGCCAGCAGCTTAGCCTCGGGACAGGGTCTCTATGGCTACACCTTC.

The chain carries TRBV6-4 and TRBJ2-3, with D perhaps matching TRBD2 (6 bases). Germline V CDR1 and CDR2: MRHNA, SNTAGT. The V gene lost 2 bases and the J gene lost 1 base, with 10 bases spanning the gap. The CDR3 sequence is 15 residues long. This chain's CDR3 is CASSDRPGGTDTQYF. The CDR3 DNA is TGTGCCAGCAGTGACAGGCCGGGGGGCACAGATACGCAGTATTTT.

The J gene is TRBJ1-3, the V gene TRBV5-1, with D possibly matching TRBD1 (5 bases). The CDR3 contains 17 residues. Deletions cut 4 bases from V and 2 bases from J, with 19 bases between. Germline V gene sequence: CDR1 SGHRS, CDR2 YFSETQ. CDR3 loop: CASSLLVSGQPGNTIYF. The CDR3 coding sequence is TGCGCCAGCAGCCTTTTGGTCTCAGGGCAGCCTGGAAACACCATATATTTT.

The chain has TRBV5-1 and TRBJ2-1; 8 bases align to TRBD2. The CDR3 loop spans 16 amino acids. The ends lost 0 bases at V and 7 bases at J; junction bases unmatched: 9. The germline CDR1 and CDR2 sequences are SGHRS and YFSETQ. CDR3 loop: CASSLGGGGRRNEQFF. The CDR3 DNA is TGCGCCAGCAGCTTGGGGGGAGGCGGGAGGAGGAATGAGCAGTTCTTC.

This sequence joins TRBV24-1 and TRBJ2-1; TRBD2 matches at 10 bases. V was clipped by 3 bases and J by 2 bases; unmatched bases: 6. The CDR3 loop spans 17 amino acids. Per germline, CDR1 KGHDR and CDR2 SFDVKD. The chain's CDR3 is CATSDRLAGGPYNEQFF. The CDR3 coding sequence is TGTGCCACCAGTGATCGGTTAGCGGGAGGACCCTACAATGAGCAGTTCTTC.

The chain is built from TRBV23-1 and TRBJ1-1; 8 nucleotides agree with TRBD1. TRBV23-1 is recorded as an ORF, its role being uncertain. CDR3 length: 16 amino acids. Losses at the gene ends were 3 bases for V and 2 bases for J; bases not matched to a gene: 8. CDR3 nucleotide sequence: TGCGCCAGCAGTCACAAGCGCGACAGGGGTAACACTGAAGCTTTCTTT. It yields the protein CASSHKRDRGNTEAFF.

The rearrangement joins TRBV10-2 to TRBJ2-5; 13 nucleotides line up with TRBD2. This CDR3 region has 15 residues. Germline CDR1 WSHSY, CDR2 SAAADI. J gave up 5 bases and V 8 bases, and 8 bases lay outside the gene matches. CDR3 in amino acids: CASSTSGGSSETQYF. The CDR3 nucleotides are TGCGCCAGCTCGACTAGCGGGGGGTCGAGTGAGACCCAGTACTTC.

This chain connects TRBV28 to TRBJ1-2; no clear D. CDR1 MDHEN and CDR2 SYDVKM come from the germline V gene. The ends were cut back, 5 bases at V and 2 bases at J, with 15 bases in the middle. This CDR3 region has 15 residues. The CDR3 DNA is TGTGCCAGCAGTGAGATAAATGTCCGCAACTATGGCTACACCTTC. Amino acid sequence: CASSEINVRNYGYTF.

This clone was observed many times. V gene TRBV6-1 combines with J gene TRBJ2-1; D remains ambiguous. Germline V gene data show CDR1 as MNHNS and CDR2 as SASEGT. The CDR3 runs 14 residues. V lost 3 bases, J lost 4 bases, and 10 bases lay in between. This CDR3 is CASSEVSGYNEQFF. CDR3 nucleotide sequence: TGTGCCAGCAGTGAGGTGTCAGGTTACAATGAGCAGTTCTTC.

The table lists this clone with a few counts. This rearrangement joins TRBV19 to TRBJ2-3; 10 bases match TRBD1. CDR3 size: 14 residues. J was trimmed by 1 base and V by 6 bases; bases with no gene match: 1. Germline V gene sequence: CDR1 LNHDA, CDR2 SQIVND (reference sequence). CDR3 coding DNA: TGTGCCAGTAGAGGACAGGGGGGCACAGATACGCAGTATTTT. This encodes CASRGQGGTDTQYF.

Only a few counts were recorded for this clone. The chain joins TRBV7-9 to TRBJ2-1; D might be TRBD2 (5 bases). Trimming stripped 4 bases from V and 0 bases from J, with 13 bases between. The CDR3 contains 16 residues. The germline gives CDR1 SEHNR, CDR2 FQNEAQ (reference sequence). Here the CDR3 reads CASSWQQGSSYNEQFF. CDR3 nucleotide sequence: TGTGCCAGCAGCTGGCAACAAGGGAGCTCCTACAATGAGCAGTTCTTC.

This sequence joins TRBV11-2 and TRBJ2-1; possible D gene TRBD2, 5 bases. The CDR3 has 15 amino acids. V lost 7 bases and J 5 bases, leaving 18 bases between the germline ends. Per the germline V gene, CDR1 is SGHAT and CDR2 is FQNNGV. CDR3 region: CASTAGVLENNEQFF. The CDR3 nucleotides read TGTGCCAGCACCGCAGGAGTACTAGAGAACAATGAGCAGTTCTTC.

The rearrangement uses TRBV14 and TRBJ1-6; 7 nucleotides line up with TRBD1. Germline assignment: CDR1 SGHDN and CDR2 FVKESK. J was trimmed by 7 bases and V by 3 bases; bases with no gene match: 6. The CDR3 has 15 amino acids. The CDR3 DNA sequence: TGTGCCAGCAGCCATAAGGGACAGAAGAATTCACCCCTCCACTTT. Translating it yields CASSHKGQKNSPLHF. The complete variable domain, with remaining parts taken from reference TRBV14 and TRBJ1-6, reads EAGVTQFPSHSVIEKGQTVTLRCDPISGHDNLYWYRRVMGKEIKFLLHFVKESKQDESGMPNNRFLAERTGGTYSTLKVQPAELEDSGVYFCASSHKGQKNSPLHFGNGTRLTVT.

This chain connects TRBV5-1 to TRBJ2-7; D is possibly TRBD2 (5 bases). V was cut by 4 bases and J by 5 bases, with 22 bases left in between. CDR1 SGHRS and CDR2 YFSETQ come from the germline V gene. This CDR3 contains 16 residues. The CDR3 spells CASSPWGAKPGDEQYF. The CDR3 DNA is TGCGCCAGCAGCCCCTGGGGAGCGAAACCCGGGGACGAGCAGTACTTC.

The J gene is TRBJ2-7, the V gene TRBV6-5; the match to TRBD1 covers 8 bases. Germline-derived CDR1 and CDR2 are MNHEY and SVGAGI. Trimming removed 8 bases from V and 1 base from J; junction bases left unmatched: 1. The CDR3 is 12 amino acids. CDR3 DNA sequence: TGTGCCAGCCAGGGGGCATCCTACGAGCAGTACTTC. Amino acids: CASQGASYEQYF.

The chain recombines TRBV28 with TRBJ2-7, with 10 nucleotides matching TRBD1. Unmatched junction bases numbered 6, after V lost 5 bases and J lost 5 bases. Germline CDR1 and CDR2: MDHEN and SYDVKM. The length of the CDR3 is 14 residues. The CDR3 DNA is TGTGCCAGCAGTCCGGGACAGGGGATCGACGAGCAGTACTTC. It yields the protein CASSPGQGIDEQYF.

A few counts support this clone. The rearrangement joins TRBV19 to TRBJ1-5, with TRBD1 matching 8 bases. The V and J ends lost 7 bases and 9 bases, in that order; junction bases with no gene match: 17. Germline V CDR1 and CDR2: LNHDA, SQIVND (reference sequence). The length of the CDR3 is 16 residues. The DNA for the CDR3 is TGTGCCAGTAAGAAAGGACAGGGAGCCAGTTCGCGGCCCCAGCATTTT. Its protein is CASKKGQGASSRPQHF.